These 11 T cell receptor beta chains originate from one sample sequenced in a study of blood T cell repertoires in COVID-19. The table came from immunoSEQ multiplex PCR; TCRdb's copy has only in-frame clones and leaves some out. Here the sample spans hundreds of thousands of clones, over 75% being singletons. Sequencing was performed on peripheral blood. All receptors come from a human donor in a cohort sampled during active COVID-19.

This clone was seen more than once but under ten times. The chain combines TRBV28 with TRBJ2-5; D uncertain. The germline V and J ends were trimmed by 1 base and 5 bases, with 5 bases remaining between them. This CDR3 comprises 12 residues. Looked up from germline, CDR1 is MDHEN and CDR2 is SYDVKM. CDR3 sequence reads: CASSLFLETQYF. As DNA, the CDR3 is TGTGCCAGCAGTTTATTTCTGGAGACCCAGTACTTC. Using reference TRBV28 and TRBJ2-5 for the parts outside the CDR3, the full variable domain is DVKVTQSSRYLVKRTGEKVFLECVQDMDHENMFWYRQDPGLGLRLIYFSYDVKMKEKGDIPEGYSVSREKKERFSLILESASTNQTSMYLCASSLFLETQYFGPGTRLLVL.

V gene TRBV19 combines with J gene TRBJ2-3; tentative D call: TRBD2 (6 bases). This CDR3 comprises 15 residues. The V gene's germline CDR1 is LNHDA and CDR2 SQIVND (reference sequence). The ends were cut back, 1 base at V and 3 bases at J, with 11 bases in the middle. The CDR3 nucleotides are TGTGCCAGTAGTATAGCTGGCGGGATGACAGATACGCAGTATTTT. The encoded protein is CASSIAGGMTDTQYF.

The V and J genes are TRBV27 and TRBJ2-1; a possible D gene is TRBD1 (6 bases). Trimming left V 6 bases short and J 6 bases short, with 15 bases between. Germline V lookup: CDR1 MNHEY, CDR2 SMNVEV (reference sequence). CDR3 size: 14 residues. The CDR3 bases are TGTGCCAGCAGCCCCCAGGGACACCCCAATGAGCAGTTCTTC. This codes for CASSPQGHPNEQFF.

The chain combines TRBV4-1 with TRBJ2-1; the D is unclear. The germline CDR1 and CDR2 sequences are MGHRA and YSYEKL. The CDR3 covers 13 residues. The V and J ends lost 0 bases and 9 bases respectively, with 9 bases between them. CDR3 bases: TGCGCCAGCAGCCAAGATCCTTTCCGTGAGCAGTTCTTC. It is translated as CASSQDPFREQFF.

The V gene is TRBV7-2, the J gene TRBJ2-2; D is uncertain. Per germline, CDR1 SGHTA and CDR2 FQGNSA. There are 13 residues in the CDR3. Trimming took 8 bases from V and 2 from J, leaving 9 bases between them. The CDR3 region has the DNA TGTGCCAGCGGTACACCTAACACCGGGGAGCTGTTTTTT. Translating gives CASGTPNTGELFF.

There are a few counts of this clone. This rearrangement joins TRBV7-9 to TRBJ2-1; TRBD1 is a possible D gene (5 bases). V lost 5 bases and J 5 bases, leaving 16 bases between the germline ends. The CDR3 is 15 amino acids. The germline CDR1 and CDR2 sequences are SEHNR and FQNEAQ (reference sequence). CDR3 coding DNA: TGTGCCAGCAGCCCCCGTCAGGGCCTAAACAATGAGCAGTTCTTC. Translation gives CASSPRQGLNNEQFF.

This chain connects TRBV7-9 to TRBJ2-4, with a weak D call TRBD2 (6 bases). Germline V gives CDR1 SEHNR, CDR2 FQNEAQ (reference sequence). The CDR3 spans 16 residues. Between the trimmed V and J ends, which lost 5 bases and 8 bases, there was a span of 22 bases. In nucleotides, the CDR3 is TGTGCCAGCAGCCCGCGGGACTGGTTGGAGGGTGACATTCAGTACTTC. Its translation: CASSPRDWLEGDIQYF.

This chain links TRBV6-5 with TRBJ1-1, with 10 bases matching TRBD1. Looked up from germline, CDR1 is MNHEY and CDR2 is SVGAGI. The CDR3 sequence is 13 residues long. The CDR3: CAVWDRGNTEAFF. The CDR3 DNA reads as TGTGCGGTCTGGGACAGGGGGAACACTGAAGCTTTCTTT.

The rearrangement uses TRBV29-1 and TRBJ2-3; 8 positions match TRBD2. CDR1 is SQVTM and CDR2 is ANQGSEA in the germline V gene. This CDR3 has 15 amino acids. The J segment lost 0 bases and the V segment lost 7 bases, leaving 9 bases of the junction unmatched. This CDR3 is CSARPAGGSTDTQYF. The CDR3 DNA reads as TGCAGCGCCCGTCCGGCGGGGGGTAGCACAGATACGCAGTATTTT.

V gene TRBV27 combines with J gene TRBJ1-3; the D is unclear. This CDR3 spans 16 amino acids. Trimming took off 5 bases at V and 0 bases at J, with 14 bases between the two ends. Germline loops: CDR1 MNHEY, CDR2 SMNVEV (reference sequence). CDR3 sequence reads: CASSPRFTDSGNTIYF. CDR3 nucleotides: TGTGCCAGCAGTCCCCGGTTTACAGACTCTGGAAACACCATATATTTT.

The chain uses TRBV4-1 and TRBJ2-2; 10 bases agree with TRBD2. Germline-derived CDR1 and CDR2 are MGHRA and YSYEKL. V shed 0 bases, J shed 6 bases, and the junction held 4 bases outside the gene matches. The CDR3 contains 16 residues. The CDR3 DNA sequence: TGCGCCAGCAGCCAAGAAGGACTAGCGGATCCCGGGGAGCTGTTTTTT. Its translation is CASSQEGLADPGELFF.